This T cell receptor beta chain emerged from a study of cytomegalovirus exposure and HLA in healthy donors. Both 60 Vbeta primers and 13 Jbeta primers went into the PCR. Only in-frame clones appear in the TCRdb table, and some are missing; sequencing was by immunoSEQ multiplex PCR. The repertoire holds fewer than 85,000 clones, roughly 79% seen once, with under 6% in the top ten. Per germline, CDR1 SGDLS and CDR2 YYNGEE. The CDR3 covers 15 residues. The V gene end was trimmed by 4 bases and the J gene end by 8 bases; junction bases not matched to a gene: 5. This receptor was taken from a man between 18 and 29 years old in good health and CMV-seropositive. The rearrangement links TRBV9 to TRBJ2-1, with 14 bases identical to TRBD2. Material: PBMCs. The CDR3 DNA is TGTGCCAGCAGCCAGACTAGCGGGAGGGCCCATGAGCAGTTCTTC. Its translation: CASSQTSGRAHEQFF.